This entry lists 5 T cell receptor beta chains sequenced from one sample in a study of blood T cell repertoires in COVID-19. Data came from immunoSEQ multiplex PCR; TCRdb stores just in-frame clones and leaves some out. The sample yields around 300,000 clones, more than 70% seen once. Sequenced input: peripheral blood. Every receptor here comes from a man aged 25 to 40 with active or convalescent COVID-19.

The V and J genes are TRBV3-1 (or the pseudogene TRBV3-2) and TRBJ2-3, with D possibly matching TRBD2 (5 bases). CDR1 and CDR2 from the germline V gene are LGHDT and YNNKEL (reference sequence). The CDR3 totals 16 residues. V was clipped by 4 bases and J by 4 bases, with 18 bases between them. CDR3 nucleotides: TGTGCCAGCAGCCCTGCTGGGAGTGTGGTGGCAGATACGCAGTATTTT. Translated: CASSPAGSVVADTQYF.

The genes are TRBV30 and TRBJ1-4; 8 nucleotides match TRBD1. V shed 2 bases, J shed 8 bases, and the junction held 7 bases outside the gene matches. Germline V gene data show CDR1 as GTSNPN and CDR2 as SVGIG (reference sequence). The CDR3 contains 14 residues. CDR3 protein: CAWSHGQGGEKLFF. CDR3 nucleotide sequence: TGTGCCTGGAGTCACGGACAGGGTGGGGAAAAACTGTTTTTT.

The chain links TRBV6-2 or TRBV6-3 to TRBJ2-3; TRBD1 matches 12 bases. The junction had 5 bases not matched to a gene; V was cut back by 6 bases and J by 4 bases. Germline V gene lookup returns CDR1 MNHEY and CDR2 SVGEGT. The CDR3 spans 15 residues. The DNA of the CDR3 is TGTGCCAGCAGCAGCCGGGACAGGGGGCCAGATACGCAGTATTTT. Translating it yields CASSSRDRGPDTQYF.

The chain is built from TRBV7-2 and TRBJ2-1, with TRBD2 identical over 9 bases. Losses at the gene ends were 4 bases for V and 4 bases for J; bases not matched to a gene: 14. Germline assignment: CDR1 SGHTA and CDR2 FQGNSA. The CDR3 contains 18 residues. This CDR3 reads CASSSNLAGTSSYNEQFF. DNA of the CDR3: TGTGCCAGCAGCTCAAATCTGGCAGGGACTAGCTCTTACAATGAGCAGTTCTTC.

This clone was detected only once. This chain links TRBV15 with TRBJ2-2; the match to TRBD2 covers 10 bases. This CDR3 is 15 amino acids long. The ends lost 6 bases at V and 5 bases at J; junction bases unmatched: 6. Germline lookup yields CDR1 LNHNV and CDR2 YYDKDF (reference sequence). The CDR3 is CATRGASGGTGELFF. The CDR3 coding sequence is TGTGCCACCAGGGGGGCTAGCGGGGGAACCGGGGAGCTGTTTTTT.